A selection of T cell receptor beta chains follows, all from one sample in a study of blood T cells in healthy people across ages. TCRdb called the 5' RACE reads again in MiXCR, with one record for every CDR3 protein. The sample gives about 560,000 distinct CDR3 sequences, 25% to 35% of which show up once; 3% to 4% is in the top ten. This sample was also put to use in a study of T cells of mothers and their children.

Input material: blood. Receptors were obtained from a boy between 2 and 10 years old in good health. Both conserved end residues are part of each CDR3. A D gene is named only where the DNA matches it firmly. Some rows mark clone size as missing; the rest say once, few, many or name a class of expanded clone.

j_gene | len | v_gene | d_gene | abundance | CDR3aa | CDR3nt
TRBJ1-2 | 15 | TRBV19 | . | . | CASSIDLYRANGYTF | TGTGCCAGTAGTATAGATCTATACAGGGCAAATGGCTACACCTTC
TRBJ1-1 | 12 | TRBV3-1 | . | few | CASRRGATEAFF | TGTGCCAGCAGGAGAGGGGCCACTGAAGCTTTCTTT
TRBJ2-4 | 14 | TRBV25-1 | TRBD2 | . | CASSEGLVDDIQYF | TGTGCCAGCAGTGAGGGACTAGTGGATGACATTCAGTACTTC
TRBJ2-1 | 15 | TRBV29-1 | TRBD2 | once | CSVRLAPSLYNEQFF | TGCAGCGTCCGACTAGCCCCCTCACTTTACAATGAGCAGTTCTTC
TRBJ1-3 | 15 | TRBV12-3/TRBV12-4 | TRBD1 | few | CASSATPTGGDTIYF | TGTGCCAGCAGTGCCACCCCGACAGGGGGTGACACCATATATTTT
TRBJ2-1 | 14 | TRBV4-2 | TRBD2 | few | CASSDRGGKNEQFF | TGTGCCAGCAGCGACCGCGGGGGGAAAAATGAGCAGTTCTTC
TRBJ1-2 | 13 | TRBV14 | . | . | CASSQVQNYGYTF | TGTGCCAGCAGCCAAGTACAGAACTATGGCTACACCTTC
TRBJ2-5 | 13 | TRBV7-2 | TRBD1 | . | CASSPGQGQTQYF | TGTGCCAGCAGCCCGGGACAGGGCCAGACCCAGTACTTC
TRBJ2-5 | 15 | TRBV10-3 | TRBD2 | few | CAISSLAGRQETQYF | TGTGCCATCAGTTCCCTAGCGGGGAGGCAAGAGACCCAGTACTTC
TRBJ2-7 | 17 | TRBV20-1 | TRBD2 | few | CSARGAPGLAASYEQYF | TGCAGTGCTAGAGGGGCCCCGGGACTAGCGGCCTCCTACGAGCAGTACTTC
TRBJ1-1 | 17 | TRBV5-1 | TRBD1 | . | CASRGEGGFGRRPEAFF | TGCGCCAGCAGGGGGGAAGGGGGCTTTGGACGCCGGCCTGAAGCTTTCTTT
TRBJ2-1 | 16 | TRBV6-4 | . | few | CASSDSELAGSHEQFF | TGTGCCAGCAGTGACTCTGAACTAGCCGGTAGCCATGAGCAGTTCTTC
TRBJ1-1 | 14 | TRBV12-3/TRBV12-4 | . | . | CASSFGAGDTEAFF | TGTGCCAGCAGTTTCGGGGCAGGCGACACTGAAGCTTTCTTT
TRBJ2-7 | 15 | TRBV11-2 | . | few | CASSSYIFAYDEQYF | TGTGCCAGCAGCTCCTACATTTTCGCATACGACGAGCAGTACTTC
TRBJ2-7 | 14 | TRBV7-2 | TRBD1 | few | CASSPDRGRYEQYF | TGTGCCAGCAGCCCGGACAGGGGAAGGTACGAGCAGTACTTC
TRBJ1-2 | 13 | TRBV7-3 | TRBD1 | few | CASSLSRGDGYTF | TGTGCCAGCAGCTTAAGCAGGGGGGATGGCTACACCTTC
TRBJ2-1 | 17 | TRBV5-5 | . | . | CASSRLGPPTRSNEQFF | TGTGCCAGCAGCCGCTTAGGCCCCCCAACTAGAAGCAATGAGCAGTTCTTC
TRBJ2-2 | 15 | TRBV19 | . | few | CASSWAQVNTGELFF | TGTGCCAGTAGTTGGGCGCAGGTGAACACCGGGGAGCTGTTTTTT
TRBJ1-2 | 15 | TRBV2 | . | . | CASNKDGGDFYGYTF | TGTGCCAGCAATAAGGACGGGGGGGACTTCTATGGCTACACCTTC
TRBJ2-5 | 14 | TRBV6-5 | . | . | CASSYSSGDETQYF | TGTGCCAGCAGTTACTCGAGTGGGGACGAGACCCAGTACTTC
TRBJ1-2 | 12 | TRBV12-5 | TRBD1 | . | CASPNRGYGYTF | TGTGCTAGTCCGAACAGGGGCTATGGCTACACCTTC
TRBJ1-1 | 14 | TRBV12-3/TRBV12-4 | . | . | CASSFGAMDTEAFF | TGTGCCAGCAGTTTTGGGGCCATGGACACTGAAGCTTTCTTT
TRBJ1-1 | 13 | TRBV5-5 | . | few | CASSLSRITEAFF | TGTGCCAGCAGCTTGTCCAGGATCACTGAAGCTTTCTTT
TRBJ2-7 | 16 | TRBV10-3 | . | few | CAISWAAESDSYEQYF | TGTGCCATCAGTTGGGCCGCTGAAAGCGACTCCTACGAGCAGTACTTC
TRBJ1-4 | 14 | TRBV4-1 | . | few | CASSLPGTREKLFF | TGCGCCAGCAGCCTCCCTGGTACCCGTGAAAAACTGTTTTTT
TRBJ2-5 | 14 | TRBV7-2 | . | . | CASSKDGFQETQYF | TGTGCCAGCAGCAAAGACGGGTTCCAAGAGACCCAGTACTTC
TRBJ2-2 | 15 | TRBV28 | TRBD2 | many | CASTEGLARTGELFF | TGTGCCAGCACGGAGGGACTAGCGAGGACCGGGGAGCTGTTTTTT
TRBJ2-1 | 17 | TRBV27 | . | few | CASSLIRLTQTNNEQFF | TGTGCCAGCAGTCTAATTCGACTTACCCAAACGAACAATGAGCAGTTCTTC
TRBJ1-1 | 16 | TRBV9 | TRBD1 | . | CASSAAGTGVNTEAFF | TGTGCCAGCAGCGCAGCCGGGACAGGAGTGAATACTGAAGCTTTCTTT
TRBJ1-4 | 13 | TRBV20-1 | . | . | CSAMGGVEEKLFF | TGCAGTGCTATGGGGGGGGTCGAGGAAAAACTGTTTTTT
TRBJ2-3 | 12 | TRBV9 | . | . | CASSVVQDTQYF | TGTGCCAGCAGCGTAGTTCAAGATACGCAGTATTTT
TRBJ1-2 | 14 | TRBV10-3 | TRBD1 | few | CAISEIGTGDGYTF | TGTGCCATCAGTGAAATAGGGACAGGGGATGGCTACACCTTC
TRBJ2-2 | 20 | TRBV7-3 | TRBD1 | . | CASSSRSGTGYSPNTGELFF | TGTGCCAGCAGCTCCCGATCGGGGACAGGGTACTCCCCGAACACCGGGGAGCTGTTTTTT
TRBJ2-1 | 19 | TRBV20-1 | TRBD2 | few | CSARPLYREERSSYNEQFF | TGCAGTGCTAGACCTCTCTACCGGGAGGAACGAAGCTCCTACAATGAGCAGTTCTTC
TRBJ2-2 | 11 | TRBV12-3/TRBV12-4 | . | . | CASKLAGELFF | TGTGCCAGCAAGTTGGCCGGGGAGCTGTTTTTT
TRBJ2-1 | 15 | TRBV12-5 | . | few | CASGLGVERYNEQFF | TGTGCTAGTGGTTTGGGCGTGGAGCGGTACAATGAGCAGTTCTTC
TRBJ2-1 | 16 | TRBV7-8 | . | once | CASSLEEYLSYNEQFF | TGTGCCAGCAGCTTAGAAGAGTACCTCTCCTACAATGAGCAGTTCTTC
TRBJ2-2 | 18 | TRBV9 | TRBD2 | . | CASSVATTSGRGTGELFF | TGTGCCAGCAGCGTAGCTACAACTAGCGGGAGGGGAACCGGGGAGCTGTTTTTT
TRBJ2-7 | 14 | TRBV6-1 | . | . | CASSEAAGRSEQYF | TGTGCCAGCAGTGAGGCGGCAGGTCGAAGCGAGCAGTACTTC
TRBJ2-1 | 15 | TRBV6-4 | TRBD2 | . | CASSESSGSMDEQFF | TGTGCCAGCAGTGAATCTAGCGGGAGTATGGATGAGCAGTTCTTC
TRBJ2-7 | 15 | TRBV12-3/TRBV12-4 | TRBD2 | . | CASSSRASGILEQYF | TGTGCCAGCAGTTCCCGGGCTAGCGGGATTCTGGAGCAGTACTTC
TRBJ1-3 | 15 | TRBV5-1 | TRBD1 | few | CASRINRGSGNTIYF | TGCGCCAGCAGGATCAACAGGGGATCTGGAAACACCATATATTTT
TRBJ2-5 | 15 | TRBV7-9 | TRBD1 | . | CASSPFGQGGETQYF | TGTGCCAGCAGCCCCTTCGGACAGGGCGGTGAGACCCAGTACTTC
TRBJ2-1 | 11 | TRBV20-1 | . | . | CSARGGDEQFF | TGCAGTGCTAGAGGCGGCGATGAGCAGTTCTTC
TRBJ2-4 | 14 | TRBV6-6 | . | few | CASSQSPSQNIQYF | TGTGCCAGCAGTCAAAGCCCCTCCCAAAACATTCAGTACTTC
TRBJ1-2 | 14 | TRBV7-9 | TRBD1 | few | CASSKPGQGYGYTF | TGTGCCAGCAGCAAACCGGGACAGGGATATGGCTACACCTTC
TRBJ1-3 | 17 | TRBV7-6 | . | . | CASSPHTGHHSGNTIYF | TGTGCCAGCAGCCCTCACACGGGACACCACTCTGGAAACACCATATATTTT
TRBJ2-3 | 16 | TRBV7-6 | . | few | CASSLAIAVEGDTQYF | TGTGCCAGCAGCTTAGCAATAGCGGTGGAGGGAGATACGCAGTATTTT
TRBJ2-6 | 14 | TRBV19 | . | . | CAATRDPGANVLTF | TGTGCCGCCACCAGGGACCCCGGGGCCAACGTCCTGACTTTC
TRBJ2-3 | 16 | TRBV4-3 | TRBD2 | few | CASSQDGTSGTDTQYF | TGCGCCAGCAGCCAAGATGGGACTAGCGGCACAGATACGCAGTATTTT
TRBJ2-1 | 12 | TRBV2 | . | few | CASNGPNNEQFF | TGTGCCAGCAACGGACCAAACAATGAGCAGTTCTTC
TRBJ2-6 | 17 | TRBV9 | . | few | CASSLTASAPGANVLTF | TGTGCCAGCAGCCTCACGGCCTCGGCCCCTGGGGCCAACGTCCTGACTTTC
TRBJ1-4 | 11 | TRBV20-1 | TRBD1 | . | CCASGTGELFF | TGCTGTGCCTCCGGGACAGGGGAACTGTTTTTT
TRBJ2-7 | 15 | TRBV20-1 | . | . | CSARTRGGGPYEQYF | TGCAGTGCTAGAACCCGCGGAGGCGGTCCCTACGAGCAGTACTTC
TRBJ2-1 | 16 | TRBV6-2/TRBV6-3 | TRBD1 | . | CASNLRRQGLNNEQFF | TGTGCCAGCAACCTGCGCCGACAGGGCCTGAACAATGAGCAGTTCTTC
TRBJ2-3 | 16 | TRBV6-6 | . | . | CASSYSRSSSTGTQYF | TGTGCCAGCAGTTACTCGCGTTCGTCTAGCACAGGTACGCAGTATTTT
TRBJ1-2 | 11 | TRBV2 | . | few | CASTGTWGYTF | TGTGCCAGCACCGGGACCTGGGGCTACACCTTC
TRBJ1-4 | 14 | TRBV29-1 | TRBD1 | many | CSVPGGGKNEKLFF | TGCAGCGTCCCAGGGGGCGGTAAAAATGAAAAACTGTTTTTT
TRBJ1-2 | 15 | TRBV6-5 | . | . | CASSPAWGGIYGYTF | TGTGCCAGCAGCCCCGCCTGGGGAGGAATCTATGGCTACACCTTC